The T cell receptor beta chain under discussion was sequenced for a study of cytomegalovirus exposure and HLA in healthy donors. Whole-study results and caveats: Most CMV-associated TCR beta chains appeared HLA-restricted in a later analysis. Many donors shared some public TCRs, even though most TCR sequences were rare.

PCR primers comprised 60 Vbeta and 13 Jbeta primers. Assay: immunoSEQ multiplex PCR; the TCRdb copy retains only in-frame clones and omits some. The sample has about 180,000 clones, just over 75% seen once. Comment on this clone: Its antigen is still unknown.

The CDR3 length is 12 residues. Trimming stripped 1 base from V and 8 bases from J, with 10 bases between. Germline V lookup: CDR1 GTSNPN, CDR2 SVGIG (reference sequence). The sequenced material came from PBMCs. The receptor was isolated from a woman in her fifties or sixties in good health and CMV-seropositive. The chain employs TRBV30 and TRBJ2-3; D is perhaps TRBD1 (5 bases). CDR3 sequence: CAWSAQGSTQYF. Written as DNA, the CDR3 is TGTGCCTGGAGTGCCCAGGGTTCTACGCAGTATTTT.